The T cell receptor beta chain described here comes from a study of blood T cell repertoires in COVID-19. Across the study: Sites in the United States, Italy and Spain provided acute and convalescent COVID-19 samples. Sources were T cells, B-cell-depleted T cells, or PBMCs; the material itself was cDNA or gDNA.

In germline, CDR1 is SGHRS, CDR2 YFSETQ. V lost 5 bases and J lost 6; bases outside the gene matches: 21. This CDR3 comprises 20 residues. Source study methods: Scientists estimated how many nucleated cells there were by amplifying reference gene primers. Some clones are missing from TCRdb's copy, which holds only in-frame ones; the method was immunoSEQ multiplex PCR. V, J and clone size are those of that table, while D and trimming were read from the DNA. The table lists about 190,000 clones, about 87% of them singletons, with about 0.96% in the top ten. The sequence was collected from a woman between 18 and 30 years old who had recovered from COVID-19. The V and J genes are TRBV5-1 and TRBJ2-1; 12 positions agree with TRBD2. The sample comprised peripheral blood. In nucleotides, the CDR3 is TGCGCCAGCAGGGCCGGAGGGGTGACTAAGACTAGCGGGAGTTTCAATGAGCAGTTCTTC. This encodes CASRAGGVTKTSGSFNEQFF.